This TCR beta chain was identified during a study of cytomegalovirus exposure and HLA in healthy donors. Study-level results: Researchers had no immune exposure information except CMV serostatus available.

Details on this clone: The antigen is unknown.

The PCR employed 60 Vbeta primers together with 13 Jbeta primers. This table comes from immunoSEQ multiplex PCR, and its TCRdb copy is limited to in-frame clones, with some not included. Among around 130,000 clones, roughly 70% were seen once, and the ten largest hold 5.5% to 8.5%. This sequence was found in a man aged 40-50 years in good health and CMV-seropositive. The sample comprised PBMCs.

CDR3: CASSLGEGAYGYTF. DNA of the CDR3: TGTGCCAGCAGCCTGGGAGAGGGGGCTTATGGCTACACCTTC. The chain employs TRBV7-9 and TRBJ1-2; 7 bases align to TRBD1. This CDR3 spans 14 amino acids. The ends lost 5 bases at V and 5 bases at J; junction bases unmatched: 8. The germline V gene has CDR1 SEHNR and CDR2 FQNEAQ (reference sequence). The full variable domain, completed using reference TRBV7-9 and TRBJ1-2, is DTGVSQNPRHKITKRGQNVTFRCDPISEHNRLYWYRQTLGQGPEFLTYFQNEAQLEKSRLLSDRFSAERPKGSFSTLEIQRTEQGDSAMYLCASSLGEGAYGYTFGSGTRLTVV.